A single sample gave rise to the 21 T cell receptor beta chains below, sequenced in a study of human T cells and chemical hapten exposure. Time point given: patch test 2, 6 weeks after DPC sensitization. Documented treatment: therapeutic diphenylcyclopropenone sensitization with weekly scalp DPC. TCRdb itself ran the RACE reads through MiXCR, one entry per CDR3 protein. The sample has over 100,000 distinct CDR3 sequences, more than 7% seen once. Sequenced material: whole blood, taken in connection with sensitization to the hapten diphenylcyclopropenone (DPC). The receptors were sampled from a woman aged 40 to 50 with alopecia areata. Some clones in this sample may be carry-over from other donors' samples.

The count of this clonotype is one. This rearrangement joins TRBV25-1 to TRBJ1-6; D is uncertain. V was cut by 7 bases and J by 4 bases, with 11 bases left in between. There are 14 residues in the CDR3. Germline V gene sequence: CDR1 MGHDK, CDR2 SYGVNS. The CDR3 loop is CASTPGQYNSPLHF. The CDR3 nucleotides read TGTGCCAGCACCCCGGGTCAATATAATTCACCCCTCCACTTT. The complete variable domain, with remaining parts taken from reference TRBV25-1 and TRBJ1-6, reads EADIYQTPRYLVIGTGKKITLECSQTMGHDKMYWYQQDPGMELHLIHYSYGVNSTEKGDLSSESTVSRIRTEHFPLTLESARPSHTSQYLCASTPGQYNSPLHFGNGTRLTVT.

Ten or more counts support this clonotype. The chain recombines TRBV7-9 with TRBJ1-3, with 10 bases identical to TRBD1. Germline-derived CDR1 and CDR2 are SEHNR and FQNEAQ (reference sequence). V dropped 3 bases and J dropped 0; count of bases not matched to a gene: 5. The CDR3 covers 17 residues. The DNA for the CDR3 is TGTGCCAGCAGCTTCTGGGGACAGGGGCTCTCTGGAAACACCATATATTTT. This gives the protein CASSFWGQGLSGNTIYF.

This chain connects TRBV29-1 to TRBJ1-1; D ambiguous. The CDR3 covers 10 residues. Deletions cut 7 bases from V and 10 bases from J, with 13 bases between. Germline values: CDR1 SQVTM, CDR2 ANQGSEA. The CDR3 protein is CSGVAQGAFF. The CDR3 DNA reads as TGCAGCGGTGTGGCCCAAGGAGCTTTCTTT. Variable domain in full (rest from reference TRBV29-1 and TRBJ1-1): SAVISQKPSRDICQRGTSLTIQCQVDSQVTMMFWYRQQPGQSLTLIATANQGSEATYESGFVIDKFPISRPNLTFSTLTVSNMSPEDSSIYLCSGVAQGAFFGQGTRLTVV.

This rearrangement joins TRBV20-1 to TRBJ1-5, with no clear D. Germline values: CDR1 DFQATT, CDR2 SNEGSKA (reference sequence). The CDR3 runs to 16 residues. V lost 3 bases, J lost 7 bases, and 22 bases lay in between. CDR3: CSARSLMDVPRQPQHF. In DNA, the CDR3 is TGCAGTGCTAGGTCTTTGATGGACGTACCCCGGCAGCCCCAGCATTTT.

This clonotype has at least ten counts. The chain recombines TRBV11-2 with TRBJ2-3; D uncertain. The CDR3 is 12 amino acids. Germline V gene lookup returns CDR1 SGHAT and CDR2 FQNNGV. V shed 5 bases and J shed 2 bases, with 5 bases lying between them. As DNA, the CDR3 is TGTGCCAGCAGCCCAAACACAGATACGCAGTATTTT. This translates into CASSPNTDTQYF. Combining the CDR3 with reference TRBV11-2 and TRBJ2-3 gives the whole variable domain EAGVAQSPRYKIIEKRQSVAFWCNPISGHATLYWYQQILGQGPKLLIQFQNNGVVDDSQLPKDRFSAERLKGVDSTLKIQPAKLEDSAVYLCASSPNTDTQYFGPGTRLTVL.

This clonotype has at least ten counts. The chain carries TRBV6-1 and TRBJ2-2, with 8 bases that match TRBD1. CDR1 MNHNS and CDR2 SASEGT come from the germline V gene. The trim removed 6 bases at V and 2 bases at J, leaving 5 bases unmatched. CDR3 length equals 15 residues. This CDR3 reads CASSETGANTGELFF. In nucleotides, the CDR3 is TGTGCCAGCAGCGAGACAGGGGCTAACACCGGGGAGCTGTTTTTT.

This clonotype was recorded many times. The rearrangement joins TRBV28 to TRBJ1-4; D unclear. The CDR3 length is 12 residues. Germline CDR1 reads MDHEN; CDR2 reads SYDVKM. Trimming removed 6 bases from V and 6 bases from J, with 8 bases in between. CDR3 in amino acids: CASSQFYEKLFF. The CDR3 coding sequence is TGTGCCAGCAGCCAATTCTATGAAAAACTGTTTTTT.

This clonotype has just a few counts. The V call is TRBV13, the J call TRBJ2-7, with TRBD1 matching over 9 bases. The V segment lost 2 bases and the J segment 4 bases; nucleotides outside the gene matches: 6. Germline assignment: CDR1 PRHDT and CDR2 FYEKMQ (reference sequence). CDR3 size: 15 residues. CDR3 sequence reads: CASSLRDRARYEQYF. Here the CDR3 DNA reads TGTGCCAGCAGCTTACGGGACAGGGCGAGATACGAGCAGTACTTC.

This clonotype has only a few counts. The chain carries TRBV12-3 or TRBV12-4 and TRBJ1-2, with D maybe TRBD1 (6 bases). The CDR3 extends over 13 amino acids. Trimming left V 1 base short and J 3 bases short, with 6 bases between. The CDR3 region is CASSLGTDYGYTF. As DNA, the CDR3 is TGTGCCAGCAGTTTAGGGACAGACTATGGCTACACCTTC.

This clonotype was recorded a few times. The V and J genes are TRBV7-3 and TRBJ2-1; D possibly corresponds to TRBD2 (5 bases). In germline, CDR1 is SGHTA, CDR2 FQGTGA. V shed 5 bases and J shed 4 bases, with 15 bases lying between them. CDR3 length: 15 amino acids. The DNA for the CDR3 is TGTGCCAGCAGCGCGGGTCTAGCCAAGTACAATGAGCAGTTCTTC. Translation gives CASSAGLAKYNEQFF.

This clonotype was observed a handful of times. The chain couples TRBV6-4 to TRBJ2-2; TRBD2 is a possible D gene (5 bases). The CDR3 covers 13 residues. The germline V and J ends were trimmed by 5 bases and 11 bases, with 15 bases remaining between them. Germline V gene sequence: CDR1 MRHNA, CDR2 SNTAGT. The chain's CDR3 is CASSPDGINELFF. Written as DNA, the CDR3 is TGTGCCAGCAGTCCCGACGGGATCAATGAGCTGTTTTTT.

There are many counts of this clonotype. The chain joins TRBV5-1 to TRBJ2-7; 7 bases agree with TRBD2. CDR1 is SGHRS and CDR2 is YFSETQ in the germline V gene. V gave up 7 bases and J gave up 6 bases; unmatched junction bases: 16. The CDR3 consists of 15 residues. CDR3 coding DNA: TGCGCCAGCTCCCAGGGTTGGAGCGGGGTAGCCGAGCAGTACTTC. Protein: CASSQGWSGVAEQYF.

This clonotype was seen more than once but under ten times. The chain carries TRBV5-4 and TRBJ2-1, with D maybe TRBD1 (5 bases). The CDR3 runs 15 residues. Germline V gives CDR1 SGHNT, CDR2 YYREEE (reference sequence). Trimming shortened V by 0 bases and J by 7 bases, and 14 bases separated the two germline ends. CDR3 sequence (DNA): TGTGCCAGCAGCTTGGGTGGGGCGCCAGAAAATGAGCAGTTCTTC. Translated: CASSLGGAPENEQFF.

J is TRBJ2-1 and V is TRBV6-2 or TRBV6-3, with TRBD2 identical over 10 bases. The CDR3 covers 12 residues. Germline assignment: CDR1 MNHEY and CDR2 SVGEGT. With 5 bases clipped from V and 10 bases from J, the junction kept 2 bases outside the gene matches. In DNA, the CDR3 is TGTGCCAGCAGTACACTAGCGGGGGAGCAGTTCTTC. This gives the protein CASSTLAGEQFF.

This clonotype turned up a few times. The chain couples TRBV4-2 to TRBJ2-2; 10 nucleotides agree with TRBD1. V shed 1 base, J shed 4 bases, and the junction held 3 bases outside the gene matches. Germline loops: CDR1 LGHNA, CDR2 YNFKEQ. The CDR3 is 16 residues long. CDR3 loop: CASSQVGTGATGELFF. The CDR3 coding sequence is TGTGCCAGCAGCCAAGTCGGGACAGGGGCCACCGGGGAGCTGTTTTTT.

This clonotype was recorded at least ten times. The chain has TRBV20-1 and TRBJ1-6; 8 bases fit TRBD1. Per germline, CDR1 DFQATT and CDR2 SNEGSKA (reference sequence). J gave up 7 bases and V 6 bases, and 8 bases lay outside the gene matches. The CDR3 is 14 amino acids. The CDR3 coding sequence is TGCAGTGCCTTCAGACAGGGGTCAAATTCACCCCTCCACTTT. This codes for CSAFRQGSNSPLHF.

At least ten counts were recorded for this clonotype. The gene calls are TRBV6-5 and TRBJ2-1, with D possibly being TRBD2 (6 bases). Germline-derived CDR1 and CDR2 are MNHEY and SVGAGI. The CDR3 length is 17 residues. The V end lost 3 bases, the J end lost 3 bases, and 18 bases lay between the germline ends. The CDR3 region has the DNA TGTGCCAGCAGTTATAACCCTTCTGTGGGGGGCTACAATGAGCAGTTCTTC. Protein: CASSYNPSVGGYNEQFF.

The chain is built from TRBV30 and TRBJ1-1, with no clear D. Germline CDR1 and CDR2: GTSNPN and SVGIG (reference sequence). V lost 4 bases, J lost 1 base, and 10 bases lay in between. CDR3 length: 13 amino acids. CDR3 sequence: CAWTKAGNTEAFF. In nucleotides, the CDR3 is TGTGCCTGGACGAAGGCGGGGAACACTGAAGCTTTCTTT.

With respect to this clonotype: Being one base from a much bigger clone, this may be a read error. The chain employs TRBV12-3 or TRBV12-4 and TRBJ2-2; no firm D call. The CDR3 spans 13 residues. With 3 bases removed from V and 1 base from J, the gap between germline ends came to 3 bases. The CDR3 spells CASSFGNTGELFF. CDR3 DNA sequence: TGTGCCAGCAGTTTCGGGAACACCGGGGAGCTGTTTTTT.

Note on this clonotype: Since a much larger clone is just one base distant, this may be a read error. The CDR3 here is CASSEYRDMNTEAFF. The CDR3 nucleotides read TGTGCCAGCAGTGAGTACAGGGACATGAACACTGAAGCTTTCTTT. This sequence joins TRBV6-1 and TRBJ1-1; TRBD1 might be the D (6 bases). The CDR3 length is 15 residues. The ends were cut back, 3 bases at V and 0 bases at J, with 11 bases in the middle. The germline V gene encodes CDR1 MNHNS and CDR2 SASEGT.

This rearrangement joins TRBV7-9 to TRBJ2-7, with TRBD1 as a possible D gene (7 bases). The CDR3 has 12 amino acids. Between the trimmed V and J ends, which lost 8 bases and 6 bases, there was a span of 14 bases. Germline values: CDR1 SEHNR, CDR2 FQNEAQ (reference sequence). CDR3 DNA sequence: TGTGCCAGCCAAGGAGGGGGCGGCGAGCAGTACTTC. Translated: CASQGGGGEQYF.